These 24 T cell receptor beta chains originate from one sample sequenced in a study of post-analysis software for immune sequencing data. Whole-study results and caveats: Five or six TRBV segments were more frequent in patients than controls; TRBV5-6, TRBV5-1 and TRBV20-1 belonged to this group.

These receptors have no identified antigens. Presence of unique molecular identifiers characterized the TCR beta cDNA libraries. TCRdb analysed the PCR reads with MiXCR anew, one entry per CDR3 protein. The sample records about 770,000 distinct CDR3 sequences, around 45% being singletons. The sequencing sample was made of blood. Receptors originate from a girl aged 5 to 17 with multiple sclerosis.

The V and J genes are TRBV4-1 and TRBJ2-7, with 14 positions matching TRBD2. CDR1 is MGHRA and CDR2 is YSYEKL in the germline V gene. The CDR3 extends over 21 amino acids. Trimming at V came to 0 bases and at J to 2 bases, leaving 15 bases not matched to a gene. CDR3 coding DNA: TGCGCCAGCAGCCAAGATAAAGGGGGACTAGCGGGGGCAACCCTCACCTACGAGCAGTACTTC. It is translated as CASSQDKGGLAGATLTYEQYF.

The chain combines TRBV20-1 with TRBJ1-5; 7 nucleotides align to TRBD1. The CDR3 spans 14 residues. CDR1 is DFQATT, CDR2 SNEGSKA, per germline (reference sequence). Germline trimming cut 3 bases from V and 8 bases from J; bases unmatched to any gene: 10. The CDR3 nucleotides are TGCAGTGCTAGCAGGACAGGTCCTACTAAGCCCCAGCATTTT. Its translation is CSASRTGPTKPQHF.

The V and J genes are TRBV7-2 and TRBJ2-1; 7 nucleotides align to TRBD2. The CDR3 has 15 residues. The germline V gene encodes CDR1 SGHTA and CDR2 FQGNSA. Losses at the gene ends were 3 bases for V and 10 bases for J; bases not matched to a gene: 12. In nucleotides, the CDR3 is TGTGCCAGCAGCTTTCTAGCGGTCACTAACTCAGAGCAGTTCTTC. It specifies CASSFLAVTNSEQFF.

This clonotype was seen only a few times. The chain uses TRBV27 and TRBJ2-1; 11 bases align to TRBD2. The junction had 6 bases not matched to a gene; V was cut back by 5 bases and J by 3 bases. CDR1 is MNHEY, CDR2 SMNVEV, per germline (reference sequence). The CDR3 length is 16 residues. The CDR3 DNA sequence: TGTGCCAGCAGTAACCGACTAGCGGGGCACTACAATGAGCAGTTCTTC. Translation gives CASSNRLAGHYNEQFF.

The chain couples TRBV28 to TRBJ1-2, with D hard to call. V was cut by 5 bases and J by 8 bases, with 12 bases left in between. CDR3 length: 12 residues. CDR1 is MDHEN and CDR2 is SYDVKM in the germline V gene. The CDR3 region has the DNA TGTGCCAGCAGTCCCCCCCCGGGAGGCTACACCTTC. Amino acids: CASSPPPGGYTF.

This chain connects TRBV27 to TRBJ2-1, with D perhaps matching TRBD1 or TRBD2 (6 bases each). Germline V gene lookup returns CDR1 MNHEY and CDR2 SMNVEV (reference sequence). Trimming removed 6 bases at V and 2 bases at J, with 11 bases between. CDR3 size: 14 residues. The CDR3 DNA is TGTGCCAGCAGGAGGGGGGCTCCCTACAATGAGCAGTTCTTC. It specifies CASRRGAPYNEQFF.

The chain links TRBV29-1 to TRBJ2-3; 8 bases fit TRBD1. Trimming at V came to 3 bases and at J to 0 bases, leaving 2 bases not matched to a gene. The germline V gene has CDR1 SQVTM and CDR2 ANQGSEA. The CDR3 is made up of 14 amino acids. The CDR3 loop reads CSVETGVSTDTQYF. The CDR3 DNA is TGCAGCGTTGAGACAGGGGTTAGCACAGATACGCAGTATTTT.

The chain carries TRBV24-1 and TRBJ2-2; TRBD1 matches at 8 bases. The CDR3 extends over 17 amino acids. V gave up 7 bases and J gave up 4 bases; unmatched junction bases: 13. From germline, CDR1 is KGHDR and CDR2 SFDVKD. The CDR3 here is CATRPGTGPQGTGELFF. The CDR3 bases are TGTGCCACCAGACCCGGGACAGGTCCCCAGGGCACCGGGGAGCTGTTTTTT.

V usage is TRBV5-5 and J usage is TRBJ2-3; D gene ambiguous. The germline CDR1 and CDR2 sequences are SGHKS and YYEKEE (reference sequence). The CDR3 contains 17 residues. V was trimmed by 0 bases and J by 2 bases, leaving 16 bases between them. As DNA, the CDR3 is TGTGCCAGCAGCTTGGCGTCCCCCGGGCGCGACACAGATACGCAGTATTTT. Its protein is CASSLASPGRDTDTQYF.

This clonotype was recorded a few times. J is TRBJ2-7 and V is TRBV28; 9 nucleotides match TRBD1. This CDR3 spans 14 amino acids. Germline values: CDR1 MDHEN, CDR2 SYDVKM. V lost 5 bases to trimming and J lost 6 bases; unmatched junction nucleotides: 8. The DNA of the CDR3 is TGTGCCAGCAGTGGACAGGGGACGATGTCCGAGCAGTACTTC. This translates into CASSGQGTMSEQYF.

The CDR3 DNA is TGTGCCAGCAGCCCCGGGACTAGCGGTCGACACCAAGAGACCCAGTACTTC. This sequence encodes CASSPGTSGRHQETQYF. The J gene is TRBJ2-5, the V gene TRBV9; TRBD2 aligns across 11 bases. V dropped 4 bases and J dropped 0; count of bases not matched to a gene: 8. The germline V gene has CDR1 SGDLS and CDR2 YYNGEE. CDR3 length equals 17 residues.

This clonotype was detected only a few times. V is TRBV27 and J is TRBJ1-2; unclear D gene. The CDR3 runs to 14 residues. Looked up from germline, CDR1 is MNHEY and CDR2 is SMNVEV (reference sequence). Trimming took off 10 bases at V and 3 bases at J, with 18 bases between the two ends. The CDR3, as DNA: TGTGCCACCGAAAACAAAGGGTGGGACTATGGCTACACCTTC. This gives the protein CATENKGWDYGYTF.

The CDR3 loop is CASTKRGLDTYNEQFF. The CDR3 DNA sequence: TGTGCCAGCACAAAGAGGGGACTAGACACATACAATGAGCAGTTCTTC. This chain uses TRBV2 with TRBJ2-1; 8 bases match TRBD2. With 7 bases clipped from V and 4 bases from J, the junction kept 12 bases outside the gene matches. Germline CDR1 reads SNHLY; CDR2 reads FYNNEI. This CDR3 contains 16 residues.

The V call is TRBV29-1, the J call TRBJ2-1, with unresolved D. V was shortened by 3 bases and J by 7 bases, with 13 bases between the two germline ends. CDR3 length: 13 amino acids. Germline lookup yields CDR1 SQVTM and CDR2 ANQGSEA. In DNA form, the CDR3 reads TGCAGCGTTGAGAGCCAAGTAGGAAATGAGCAGTTCTTC. Its translation is CSVESQVGNEQFF.

The chain links TRBV25-1 to TRBJ2-6; D possibly corresponds to TRBD1 (5 bases). V lost 5 bases to trimming and J lost 0 bases, with 14 bases between them. The CDR3 has 17 residues. The germline CDR1 and CDR2 sequences are MGHDK and SYGVNS. CDR3 bases: TGTGCCAGCAGTCCGCAGGGTCAGGTCTCTGGGGCCAACGTCCTGACTTTC. Its translation is CASSPQGQVSGANVLTF. Complete variable domain (other parts from reference TRBV25-1 and TRBJ2-6): EADIYQTPRYLVIGTGKKITLECSQTMGHDKMYWYQQDPGMELHLIHYSYGVNSTEKGDLSSESTVSRIRTEHFPLTLESARPSHTSQYLCASSPQGQVSGANVLTFGAGSRLTVL.

The chain combines TRBV20-1 with TRBJ2-1, with 8 positions matching TRBD2. Trimming at V came to 6 bases and at J to 7 bases, leaving 20 bases not matched to a gene. The CDR3 spans 17 residues. Germline V lookup: CDR1 DFQATT, CDR2 SNEGSKA (reference sequence). The DNA of the CDR3 is TGCAGTGCCGAGTCACAGTCAATCGGGAGGGCCTCGAATGAGCAGTTCTTC. It specifies CSAESQSIGRASNEQFF.

The chain uses TRBV28 and TRBJ1-1; the D is unclear. This CDR3 region has 15 residues. V was cut by 4 bases and J by 1 base, with 13 bases left in between. Germline-derived CDR1 and CDR2 are MDHEN and SYDVKM. DNA of the CDR3: TGTGCCAGCAGTTCCCCCTCAGGCAAGAACACTGAAGCTTTCTTT. As protein: CASSSPSGKNTEAFF.

CDR3 DNA sequence: TGTGCCAGCAGCTTAGTTGGGGATATAAGGGAGCAGTACTTC. Translating it yields CASSLVGDIREQYF. This chain uses TRBV11-2 with TRBJ2-4; possible D gene TRBD2, 5 bases. Deletions cut 1 base from V and 13 bases from J, with 17 bases between. Germline-derived CDR1 and CDR2 are SGHAT and FQNNGV. This CDR3 has 14 residues.

The rearrangement joins TRBV27 to TRBJ2-1, with no clear D. Trimming shortened V by 0 bases and J by 0 bases, and 9 bases separated the two germline ends. The CDR3 spans 16 residues. Per germline, CDR1 MNHEY and CDR2 SMNVEV (reference sequence). CDR3 nucleotides: TGTGCCAGCAGTTTATCTGTCGTTAGCTCCTACAATGAGCAGTTCTTC. Protein sequence: CASSLSVVSSYNEQFF.

The chain is built from TRBV28 and TRBJ2-5; tentatively, D is TRBD1 or TRBD2 (5 bases each). Trimming took off 4 bases at V and 11 bases at J, with 11 bases between the two ends. Per germline, CDR1 MDHEN and CDR2 SYDVKM. This CDR3 comprises 11 residues. CDR3 sequence reads: CASSWDGEQYF. The CDR3, as DNA: TGTGCCAGCAGTTGGGACGGTGAGCAGTACTTC.

This clonotype has a handful of counts. CDR3 sequence (DNA): TGTGCCAGCAGCTTAGCCCCGGGACTTGAAGTTGATACGCAGTATTTT. It is translated as CASSLAPGLEVDTQYF. V usage is TRBV7-8 and J usage is TRBJ2-3; TRBD2 might be the D (6 bases). The CDR3 spans 16 residues. V was trimmed by 0 bases and J by 6 bases, leaving 16 bases between them. Germline V CDR1 and CDR2: SGHVS, FQNEAQ.

Written as DNA, the CDR3 is TGCGCCAGCAGCGAAGCTAGCGGGAGAGTCTACGAGCAGTACTTC. Its protein product is CASSEASGRVYEQYF. The chain links TRBV5-1 to TRBJ2-7; 10 positions agree with TRBD2. The germline V gene encodes CDR1 SGHRS and CDR2 YFSETQ. V was pared by 4 bases and J by 3 bases, with 7 bases of the junction left unmatched. The CDR3 is made up of 15 amino acids.

Only a few counts were recorded for this clonotype. The rearrangement uses TRBV29-1 and TRBJ2-7; 7 nucleotides align to TRBD2. With 4 bases clipped from V and 1 base from J, the junction kept 13 bases outside the gene matches. CDR1 is SQVTM and CDR2 is ANQGSEA in the germline V gene. CDR3 length: 16 amino acids. CDR3 sequence (DNA): TGCAGCGTTGTACCCTACCTAGCGGAGAGGTCCTACGAGCAGTACTTC. This gives the protein CSVVPYLAERSYEQYF.

The table lists this clonotype with a few counts. The chain joins TRBV5-1 to TRBJ1-1; 8 bases align to TRBD1. The CDR3 consists of 18 residues. CDR1 is SGHRS, CDR2 YFSETQ, per germline. J gave up 0 bases and V 4 bases, and 14 bases lay outside the gene matches. CDR3 loop: CASSPGTGGNFMNTEAFF. Written as DNA, the CDR3 is TGCGCCAGCAGCCCGGGGACAGGCGGGAATTTTATGAACACTGAAGCTTTCTTT. The complete variable domain, with remaining parts taken from reference TRBV5-1 and TRBJ1-1, reads KAGVTQTPRYLIKTRGQQVTLSCSPISGHRSVSWYQQTPGQGLQFLFEYFSETQRNKGNFPGRFSGRQFSNSRSEMNVSTLELGDSALYLCASSPGTGGNFMNTEAFFGQGTRLTVV.